This T cell receptor (beta chain) derives from a study of blood T cell repertoires in COVID-19. Across the whole study: Samples came from the United States, Italy and Spain, spanning acute and convalescent COVID-19. PBMCs, B-cell-depleted T cells, or T cells were the source of the cDNA or gDNA that made up the material.

Source study methods: Estimates of nucleated cell counts were drawn from the amplification of reference gene primers. The table came from immunoSEQ multiplex PCR; TCRdb's copy has only in-frame clones and leaves some out. V, J and clone size are those of that table, while D and trimming were read from the DNA. This sample has roughly 100,000 clones, with 86% found just once. Per germline, CDR1 MNHEY and CDR2 SVGEGT. There are 15 residues in the CDR3. V lost 3 bases to trimming and J lost 5 bases; unmatched junction nucleotides: 8. The sequencing sample was made of peripheral blood. V and J are TRBV6-2 or TRBV6-3 and TRBJ2-5; 8 bases are shared with TRBD1. The TCR was taken from a man older than 75 with acute or convalescent COVID-19. CDR3 DNA: TGTGCCAGCAGTTATCGGCAGGGGGCATTCGAGACCCAGTACTTC. Translation gives CASSYRQGAFETQYF.